Below, one T cell receptor beta chain is given with its context. Its antigen is as yet unknown. This specimen comes from a study of shared clonotypes between healthy human individuals. Findings and limits, study-wide: Sequencing depth was predicted to influence how clonotypes are shared among donors.

Profiling relied on immunoSEQ multiplex PCR, and the TCRdb table lists in-frame clones only, not all of them. The sample has hundreds of thousands of clones; less than 75% are singletons. Germline V gives CDR1 SGHRS, CDR2 YFSETQ. The CDR3 sequence is 12 residues long. Trimming stripped 1 base from V and 5 bases from J, with 6 bases between. This clonotype was sampled from a man in his thirties or forties in good health. V is TRBV5-1 and J is TRBJ1-1; tentative D call: TRBD1 (5 bases). The sequenced material came from memory CD4+ T cells sorted from blood. As to subset: CD45RA-negative fraction. In nucleotides, the CDR3 is TGCGCCAGCAGCTTGAAGGGGACTGAAGCTTTCTTT. This translates into CASSLKGTEAFF. Using reference TRBV5-1 and TRBJ1-1 for the parts outside the CDR3, the full variable domain is KAGVTQTPRYLIKTRGQQVTLSCSPISGHRSVSWYQQTPGQGLQFLFEYFSETQRNKGNFPGRFSGRQFSNSRSEMNVSTLELGDSALYLCASSLKGTEAFFGQGTRLTVV.